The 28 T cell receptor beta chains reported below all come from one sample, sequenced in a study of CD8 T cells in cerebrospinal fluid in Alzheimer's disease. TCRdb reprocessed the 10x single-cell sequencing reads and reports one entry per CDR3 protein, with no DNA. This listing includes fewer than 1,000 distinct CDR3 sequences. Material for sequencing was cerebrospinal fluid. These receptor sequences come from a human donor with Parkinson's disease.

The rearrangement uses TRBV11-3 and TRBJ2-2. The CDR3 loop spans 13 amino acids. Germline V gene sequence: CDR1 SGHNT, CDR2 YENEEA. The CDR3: CASSLAATGELFF.

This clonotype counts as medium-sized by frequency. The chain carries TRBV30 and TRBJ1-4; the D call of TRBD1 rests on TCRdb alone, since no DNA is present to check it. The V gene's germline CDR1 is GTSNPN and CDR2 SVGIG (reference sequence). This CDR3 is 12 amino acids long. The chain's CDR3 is CAWSQGARKLFF.

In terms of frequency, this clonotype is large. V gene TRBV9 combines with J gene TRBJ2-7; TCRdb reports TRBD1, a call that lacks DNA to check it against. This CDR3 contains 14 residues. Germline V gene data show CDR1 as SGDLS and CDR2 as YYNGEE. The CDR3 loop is CASSARTGPYEQYF.

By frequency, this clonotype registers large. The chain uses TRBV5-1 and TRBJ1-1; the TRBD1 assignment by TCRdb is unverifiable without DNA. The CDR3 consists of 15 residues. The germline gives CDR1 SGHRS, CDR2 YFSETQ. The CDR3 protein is CASSPRAGGNTEAFF.

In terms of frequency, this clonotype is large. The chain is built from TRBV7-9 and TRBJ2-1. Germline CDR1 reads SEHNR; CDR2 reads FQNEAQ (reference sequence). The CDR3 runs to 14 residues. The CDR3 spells CASSLSGAFNEQFF.

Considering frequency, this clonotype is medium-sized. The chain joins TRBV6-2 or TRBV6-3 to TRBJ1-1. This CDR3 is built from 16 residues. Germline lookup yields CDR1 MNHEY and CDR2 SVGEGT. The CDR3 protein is CASSPELGGGATEAFF.

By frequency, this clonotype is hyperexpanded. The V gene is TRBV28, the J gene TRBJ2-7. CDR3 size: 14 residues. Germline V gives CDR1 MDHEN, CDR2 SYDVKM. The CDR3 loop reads CASSLELGTYEQYF.

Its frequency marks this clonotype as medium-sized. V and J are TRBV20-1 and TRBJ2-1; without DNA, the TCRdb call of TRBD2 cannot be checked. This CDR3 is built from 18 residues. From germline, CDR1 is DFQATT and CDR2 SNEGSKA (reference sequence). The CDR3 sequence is CSARRPPYGLAGGNEQFF.

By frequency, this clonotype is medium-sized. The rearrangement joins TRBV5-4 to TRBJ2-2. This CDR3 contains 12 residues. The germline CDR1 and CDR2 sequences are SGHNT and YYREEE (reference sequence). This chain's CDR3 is CASSLSAGELFF. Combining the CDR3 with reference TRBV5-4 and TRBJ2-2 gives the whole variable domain ETGVTQSPTHLIKTRGQQVTLRCSSQSGHNTVSWYQQALGQGPQFIFQYYREEENGRGNFPPRFSGLQFPNYSSELNVNALELDDSALYLCASSLSAGELFFGEGSRLTVL.

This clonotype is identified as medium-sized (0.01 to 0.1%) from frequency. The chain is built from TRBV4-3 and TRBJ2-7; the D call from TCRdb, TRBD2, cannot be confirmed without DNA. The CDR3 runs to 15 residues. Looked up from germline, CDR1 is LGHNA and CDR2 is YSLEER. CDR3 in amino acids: CASSQVGGEPYEQYF.

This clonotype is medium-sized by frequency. This CDR3 is CASGPPTGQNQPQHF. The chain links TRBV28 to TRBJ1-5; TCRdb's assignment of TRBD1 cannot be checked, as there is no DNA. This CDR3 comprises 15 residues. CDR1 MDHEN and CDR2 SYDVKM come from the germline V gene.

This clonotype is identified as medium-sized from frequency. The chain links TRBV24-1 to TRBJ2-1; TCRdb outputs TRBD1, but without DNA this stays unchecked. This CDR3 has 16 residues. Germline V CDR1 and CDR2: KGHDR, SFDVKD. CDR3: CATSDFLPGGIGEQFF.

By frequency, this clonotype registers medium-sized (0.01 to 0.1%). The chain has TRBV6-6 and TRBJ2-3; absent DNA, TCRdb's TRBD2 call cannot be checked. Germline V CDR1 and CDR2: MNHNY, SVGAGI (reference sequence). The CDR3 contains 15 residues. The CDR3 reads CASSSAGGATDTQYF.

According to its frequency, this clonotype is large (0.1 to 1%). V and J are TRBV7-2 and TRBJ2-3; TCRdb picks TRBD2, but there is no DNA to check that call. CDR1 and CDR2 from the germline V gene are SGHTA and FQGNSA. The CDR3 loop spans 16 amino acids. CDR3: CASSLAAGGPGDTQYF.

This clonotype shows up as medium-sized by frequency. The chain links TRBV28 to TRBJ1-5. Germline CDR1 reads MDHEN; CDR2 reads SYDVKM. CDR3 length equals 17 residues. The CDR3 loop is CASSLPPRVRSNQPQHF. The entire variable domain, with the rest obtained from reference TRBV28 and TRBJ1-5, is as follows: DVKVTQSSRYLVKRTGEKVFLECVQDMDHENMFWYRQDPGLGLRLIYFSYDVKMKEKGDIPEGYSVSREKKERFSLILESASTNQTSMYLCASSLPPRVRSNQPQHFGDGTRLSIL.

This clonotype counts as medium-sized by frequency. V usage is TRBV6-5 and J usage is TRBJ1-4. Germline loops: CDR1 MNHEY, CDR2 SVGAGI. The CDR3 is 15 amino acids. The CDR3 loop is CASSYKGQLSEKLFF.

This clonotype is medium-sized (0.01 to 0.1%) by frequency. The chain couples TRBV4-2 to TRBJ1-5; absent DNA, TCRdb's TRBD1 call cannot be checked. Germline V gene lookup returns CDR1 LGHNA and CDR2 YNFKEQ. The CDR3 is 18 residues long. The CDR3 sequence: CASSQDAAGRGKNQPQHF.

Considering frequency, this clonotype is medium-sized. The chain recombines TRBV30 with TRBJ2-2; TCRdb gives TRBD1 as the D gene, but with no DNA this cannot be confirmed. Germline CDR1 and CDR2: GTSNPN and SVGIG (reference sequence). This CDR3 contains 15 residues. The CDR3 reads CAWRWRGQGVGELFF.

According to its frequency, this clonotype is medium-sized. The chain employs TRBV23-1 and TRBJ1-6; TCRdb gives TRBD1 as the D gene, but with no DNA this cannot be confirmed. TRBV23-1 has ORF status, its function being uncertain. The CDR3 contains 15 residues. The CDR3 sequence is CASSQSGRGDSPLHF.

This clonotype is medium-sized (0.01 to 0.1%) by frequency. This CDR3 reads CASSEIGKKTQYF. The chain couples TRBV2 to TRBJ2-5. The CDR3 consists of 13 residues. CDR1 is SNHLY and CDR2 is FYNNEI in the germline V gene.

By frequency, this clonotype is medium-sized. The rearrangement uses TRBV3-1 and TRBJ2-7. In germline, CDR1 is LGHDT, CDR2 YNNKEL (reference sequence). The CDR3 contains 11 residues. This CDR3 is CASSQGIEQYF.

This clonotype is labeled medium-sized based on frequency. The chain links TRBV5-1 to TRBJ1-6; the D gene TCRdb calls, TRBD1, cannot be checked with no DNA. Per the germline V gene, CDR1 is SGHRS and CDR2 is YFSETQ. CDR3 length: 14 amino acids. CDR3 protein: CASSHGTTNSPLHF.

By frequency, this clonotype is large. CDR3 protein: CSAPQPPGYNEQFF. The genes are TRBV20-1 and TRBJ2-1; without DNA, the TCRdb call of TRBD1 cannot be checked. This CDR3 has 14 residues. Germline CDR1 DFQATT, CDR2 SNEGSKA (reference sequence).

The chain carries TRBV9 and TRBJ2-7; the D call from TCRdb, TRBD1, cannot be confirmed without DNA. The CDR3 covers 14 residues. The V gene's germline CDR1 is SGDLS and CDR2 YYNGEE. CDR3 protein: CASSVGDRGGEQYF. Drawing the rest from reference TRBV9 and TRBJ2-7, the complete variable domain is DSGVTQTPKHLITATGQRVTLRCSPRSGDLSVYWYQQSLDQGLQFLIQYYNGEERAKGNILERFSAQQFPDLHSELNLSSLELGDSALYFCASSVGDRGGEQYFGPGTRLTVT.

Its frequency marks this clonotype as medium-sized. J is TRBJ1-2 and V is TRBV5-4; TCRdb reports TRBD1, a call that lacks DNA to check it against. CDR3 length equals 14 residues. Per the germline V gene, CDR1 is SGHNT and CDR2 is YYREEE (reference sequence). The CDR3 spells CASAPSGGARGYTF.

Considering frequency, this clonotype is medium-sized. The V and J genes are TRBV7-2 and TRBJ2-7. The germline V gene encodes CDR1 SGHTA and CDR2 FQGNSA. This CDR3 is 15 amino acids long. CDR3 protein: CASSRVVLSSYEQYF.

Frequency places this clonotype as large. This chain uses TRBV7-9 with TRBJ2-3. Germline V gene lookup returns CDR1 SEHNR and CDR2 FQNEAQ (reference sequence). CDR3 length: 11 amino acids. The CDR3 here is CASQSTDTQYF. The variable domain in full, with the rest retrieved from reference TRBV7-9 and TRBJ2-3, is DTGVSQNPRHKITKRGQNVTFRCDPISEHNRLYWYRQTLGQGPEFLTYFQNEAQLEKSRLLSDRFSAERPKGSFSTLEIQRTEQGDSAMYLCASQSTDTQYFGPGTRLTVL.

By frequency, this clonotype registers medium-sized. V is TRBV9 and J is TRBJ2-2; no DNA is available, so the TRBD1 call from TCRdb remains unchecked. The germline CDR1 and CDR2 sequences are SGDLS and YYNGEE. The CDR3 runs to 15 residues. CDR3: CASSSGPPNTGELFF.